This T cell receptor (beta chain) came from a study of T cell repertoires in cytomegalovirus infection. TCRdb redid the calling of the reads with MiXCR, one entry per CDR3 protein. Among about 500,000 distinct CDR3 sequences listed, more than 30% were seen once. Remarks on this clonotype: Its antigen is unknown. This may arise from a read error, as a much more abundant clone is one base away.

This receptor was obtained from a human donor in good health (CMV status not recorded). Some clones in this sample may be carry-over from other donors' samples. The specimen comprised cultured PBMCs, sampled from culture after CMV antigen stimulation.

The CDR3 DNA reads as TGTGCCAGCAGTTCCGGACTAGCGGGAGGGACTGAGCAGTTCTTC. It is translated as CASSSGLAGGTEQFF. V and J are TRBV6-2 or TRBV6-3 and TRBJ2-1; the match to TRBD2 covers 15 bases. With 4 bases clipped from V and 9 bases from J, the junction kept 4 bases outside the gene matches. Germline CDR1 is MNHEY and CDR2 is SVGEGT. CDR3 length: 15 amino acids.